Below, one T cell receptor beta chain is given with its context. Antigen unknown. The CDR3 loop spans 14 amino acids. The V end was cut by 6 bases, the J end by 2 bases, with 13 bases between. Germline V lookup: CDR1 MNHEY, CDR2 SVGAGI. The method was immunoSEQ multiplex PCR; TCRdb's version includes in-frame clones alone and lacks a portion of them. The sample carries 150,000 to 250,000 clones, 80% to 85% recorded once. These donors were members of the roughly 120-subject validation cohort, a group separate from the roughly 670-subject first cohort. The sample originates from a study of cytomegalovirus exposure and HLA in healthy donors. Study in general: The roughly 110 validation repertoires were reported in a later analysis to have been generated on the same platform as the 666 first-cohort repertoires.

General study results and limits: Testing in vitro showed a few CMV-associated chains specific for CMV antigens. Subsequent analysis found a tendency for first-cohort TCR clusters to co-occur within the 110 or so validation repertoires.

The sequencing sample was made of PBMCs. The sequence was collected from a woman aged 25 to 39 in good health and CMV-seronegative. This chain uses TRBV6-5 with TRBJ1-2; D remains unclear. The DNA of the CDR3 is TGTGCCAGCAGAAACGACAAGCGGAACTATGGCTACACCTTC. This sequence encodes CASRNDKRNYGYTF.